This paragraph reports one TCR beta chain. Authors' methods: It was from reference gene primer amplification that nucleated cell counts were estimated. Here immunoSEQ multiplex PCR was the method, and the copy in TCRdb shows in-frame clones only, minus some. Clone size and V and J calls were adopted from that table, with D and trimming inferred from the DNA. Among about 250,000 clones listed, approximately 83% were seen once. These data are taken from a study of blood T cell repertoires in COVID-19. Overall study: Acute and convalescent COVID-19 specimens originated in the United States, Italy and Spain. PBMCs, B-cell-depleted T cells, or T cells provided the cDNA or gDNA that made up the material.

Germline V gives CDR1 SNHLY, CDR2 FYNNEI. This CDR3 has 13 residues. Trimming removed 7 bases from V and 3 bases from J, with 12 bases in between. Participant-given clinical history determined each cohort assignment. This sequence was found in a woman younger than 45 who had recovered from COVID-19. Sequenced sample: PBMCs or T cells enriched from blood (not recorded which). The gene calls are TRBV2 and TRBJ1-2; possible D gene TRBD1, 6 bases. In DNA form, the CDR3 reads TGTGCCAGCAATCGGGGGGCAGACTATGGCTACACCTTC. This sequence encodes CASNRGADYGYTF.